This T cell receptor (beta chain) stems from a study of siplizumab effects on memory and regulatory T cells. Study-wide findings and caveats: Naive T cells appeared more diverse than memory cells and seemed to be major alloresponse contributors. Most proliferating CD4+ or CD8+ clones, roughly 75-97%, had no naive or memory assignment. Alloreactive sequences that could be traced to unstimulated CD4+ memory cells showed a significant reduction under siplizumab. Where siplizumab was present, mappable alloreactive CD4+ clones averaged around 70% Treg-derived, compared with about 25% in controls.

On this clone: Its specificity is unknown.

The germline V and J ends were trimmed by 4 bases and 4 bases, with 14 bases remaining between them. The germline CDR1 and CDR2 sequences are SQVTM and ANQGSEA. CDR3 length: 13 amino acids. TCRdb's table, derived via immunoSEQ multiplex PCR, lists solely in-frame clones and lacks some. The repertoire holds over 95,000 clones, just over 90% seen once, with about 0.16% in the top ten. The receptor was derived from a human donor in good health. The chain recombines TRBV29-1 with TRBJ2-7; tentative D call: TRBD2 (6 bases). The sequenced sample was non-Treg CD4+ T cells sorted from blood. The CDR3, as DNA: TGCAGCGTTGGGAGGGGAATTCTATACGAGCAGTACTTC. Protein: CSVGRGILYEQYF.